The 23 T cell receptor beta chains reported below all come from one sample, sequenced in a study of cytomegalovirus exposure and HLA in healthy donors (dated by TCRdb to the late 2010s). Library generation was performed with the immunoSEQ multiplex PCR assay. The multiplex PCR relied on a mix of 60 forward primers for TCR Vbeta segments and 13 reverse primers for TCR Jbeta segments. TCRdb carries this immuneACCESS record with in-frame sequences only. Its versions omit some clonotypes, under half of them owing to an unresolved V gene in the studies checked, with the rest unexplained. The sample table records roughly 150,000 clones; roughly four fifths of these occur just once. About 5.6% of the sample belongs to the ten largest clones. Sequencing was performed on PBMCs. Receptors originate from a man younger than 45 in good health and CMV-seropositive.

This clone turned up a few times. This sequence joins TRBV28 and TRBJ1-5; tentatively, D is TRBD1 (6 bases). This CDR3 comprises 18 residues. With 1 base removed from V and 5 bases from J, the gap between germline ends came to 21 bases. From germline, CDR1 is MDHEN and CDR2 SYDVKM. CDR3 amino acids: CASSLLRTSQGIHQPQHF. The CDR3, as DNA: TGTGCCAGCAGTTTATTACGCACGTCTCAGGGGATCCATCAGCCCCAGCATTTT.

The gene calls are TRBV6-5 and TRBJ2-7, with D perhaps TRBD2 (5 bases). CDR1 MNHEY and CDR2 SVGAGI come from the germline V gene. V was shortened by 8 bases and J by 3 bases, with 14 bases between the two germline ends. The CDR3 is made up of 13 amino acids. Here the CDR3 reads CASRRDTIYEQYF. DNA for the CDR3: TGTGCCAGCCGACGGGATACTATCTACGAGCAGTACTTC.

The CDR3 reads CASSIVGGMGYEQYF. The CDR3 DNA sequence: TGTGCCAGTAGTATCGTCGGAGGGATGGGGTACGAGCAGTACTTC. The rearrangement links TRBV19 to TRBJ2-7, with a possible D match to TRBD2 (6 bases). V shed 3 bases and J shed 4 bases, with 16 bases lying between them. The CDR3 is 15 amino acids. Germline V gives CDR1 LNHDA, CDR2 SQIVND (reference sequence).

V gene TRBV6-5 combines with J gene TRBJ1-2, with 7 nucleotides matching TRBD1. The CDR3 loop spans 13 amino acids. In germline, CDR1 is MNHEY, CDR2 SVGAGI. The J segment lost 5 bases and the V segment lost 5 bases, leaving 5 bases of the junction unmatched. The CDR3 loop reads CASSGQVLYGYTF. CDR3 DNA: TGTGCCAGCAGTGGACAGGTCCTATATGGCTACACCTTC.

J is TRBJ2-5 and V is TRBV5-1, with TRBD2 as a possible D gene (5 bases). Germline loops: CDR1 SGHRS, CDR2 YFSETQ. The V end lost 3 bases, the J end lost 6 bases, and 15 bases lay between the germline ends. The length of the CDR3 is 14 residues. CDR3 in DNA: TGCGCCAGCAGCTCTCGGGAAGTTCAACAGACCCAGTACTTC. Encoded protein: CASSSREVQQTQYF. Drawing the rest from reference TRBV5-1 and TRBJ2-5, the complete variable domain is KAGVTQTPRYLIKTRGQQVTLSCSPISGHRSVSWYQQTPGQGLQFLFEYFSETQRNKGNFPGRFSGRQFSNSRSEMNVSTLELGDSALYLCASSSREVQQTQYFGPGTRLLVL.

This clone was found a few times. The rearrangement links TRBV6-5 to TRBJ2-1, with 9 bases identical to TRBD2. From germline, CDR1 is MNHEY and CDR2 SVGAGI. The CDR3 has 15 amino acids. Trimming took 5 bases from V and 5 from J; bases not matched to a gene: 7. CDR3 sequence (DNA): TGTGCCAGCAGTCTAGCGGGGTCCCTAAACAATGAGCAGTTCTTC. Protein: CASSLAGSLNNEQFF.

This rearrangement joins TRBV7-2 to TRBJ1-2, with 9 bases aligning to TRBD1. The germline gives CDR1 SGHTA, CDR2 FQGNSA. There are 14 residues in the CDR3. V gave up 6 bases and J gave up 4 bases; unmatched junction bases: 6. CDR3 residues: CASSSTGGGYGYTF. Written as DNA, the CDR3 is TGTGCCAGCAGTTCCACAGGGGGCGGCTATGGCTACACCTTC.

The chain recombines TRBV4-3 with TRBJ1-5, with 9 bases lining up with TRBD1. The junction had 5 bases not matched to a gene; V was cut back by 0 bases and J by 5 bases. The CDR3 has 16 amino acids. Germline values: CDR1 LGHNA, CDR2 YSLEER. The CDR3 DNA reads TGCGCCAGCAGCCAAGATCTGGGACAGGGCCATCAGCCCCAGCATTTT. Translating it yields CASSQDLGQGHQPQHF.

There are a few counts of this clone. The V and J genes are TRBV2 and TRBJ1-5, with 8 bases fitting TRBD1. The CDR3 contains 13 residues. Germline lookup yields CDR1 SNHLY and CDR2 FYNNEI. V shed 7 bases, J shed 7 bases, and the junction held 6 bases outside the gene matches. CDR3 in amino acids: CASTGQGGQPQHF. As DNA, the CDR3 is TGTGCCAGCACCGGACAGGGCGGCCAGCCCCAGCATTTT.

This chain connects TRBV29-1 to TRBJ2-5, with D maybe TRBD1 (6 bases). V was pared by 6 bases and J by 5 bases, with 13 bases between. CDR3 length: 12 amino acids. Per the germline V gene, CDR1 is SQVTM and CDR2 is ANQGSEA. CDR3 sequence (DNA): TGCAGCGTGACAGGAGGCTTCGAGACCCAGTACTTC. Protein: CSVTGGFETQYF.

The V gene is TRBV19, the J gene TRBJ1-2; 9 nucleotides match TRBD1. V was pared by 5 bases and J by 4 bases, with 11 bases of the junction left unmatched. The CDR3 spans 16 residues. The germline CDR1 and CDR2 sequences are LNHDA and SQIVND (reference sequence). The DNA of the CDR3 is TGTGCCAGTAGTGGCGGGTTAAGGACAGGGGTCTATGGCTACACCTTC. Protein: CASSGGLRTGVYGYTF.

V gene TRBV9 combines with J gene TRBJ2-7, with 9 bases aligning to TRBD2. This CDR3 spans 17 amino acids. Trimming cost V 1 base and J 2 bases; bases outside gene matches: 10. The germline gives CDR1 SGDLS, CDR2 YYNGEE. As DNA, the CDR3 is TGTGCCAGCAGCGTAAACCCCGGGGCGGGGGGGACCTACGAGCAGTACTTC. Amino acid sequence: CASSVNPGAGGTYEQYF.

The V and J genes are TRBV20-1 and TRBJ1-1, with unresolved D. CDR3 length: 11 residues. V was cut by 6 bases and J by 1 base, with 6 bases left in between. CDR1 and CDR2 (germline): DFQATT, SNEGSKA (reference sequence). The CDR3, as DNA: TGCAGTGCCGCGGGGAACACTGAAGCTTTCTTT. Protein sequence: CSAAGNTEAFF.

The rearrangement uses TRBV15 and TRBJ2-5; the D gene is possibly TRBD2 (6 bases). The V and J ends lost 1 base and 4 bases respectively, with 13 bases between them. Per germline, CDR1 LNHNV and CDR2 YYDKDF (reference sequence). The CDR3 contains 15 residues. Here the CDR3 DNA reads TGTGCCACCAGCAGAGCTACTGGCGGGGCAGAGACCCAGTACTTC. Protein product: CATSRATGGAETQYF.

The V and J genes are TRBV20-1 and TRBJ2-3; D remains unclear. From germline, CDR1 is DFQATT and CDR2 SNEGSKA (reference sequence). This CDR3 is 11 amino acids long. V was shortened by 6 bases and J by 11 bases, with 15 bases between the two germline ends. The CDR3 here is CSAGTAGGQYF. Here the CDR3 DNA reads TGCAGTGCAGGAACTGCCGGCGGGCAGTATTTT.

This chain uses TRBV5-4 with TRBJ2-5; D unclear. The length of the CDR3 is 13 residues. Germline CDR1 and CDR2: SGHNT and YYREEE (reference sequence). V was shortened by 9 bases and J by 4 bases, with 16 bases between the two germline ends. The CDR3 is CATSGLSRETQYF. In nucleotides, the CDR3 is TGTGCCACCTCAGGTCTGAGTAGAGAGACCCAGTACTTC.

The chain has TRBV6-5 and TRBJ1-6; possible D gene TRBD1, 6 bases. Germline-derived CDR1 and CDR2 are MNHEY and SVGAGI. V dropped 6 bases and J dropped 8 bases, with 17 bases sitting between them. The CDR3 is 15 amino acids. The CDR3 nucleotides read TGTGCCAGCAGAGGCTCGCAGGGGTCCTATTCACCCCTCCACTTT. Translating gives CASRGSQGSYSPLHF.

Concerning this clone: A junction end diverges from the germline sequence, so it may reflect a read error. The chain combines TRBV15 with TRBJ2-1; 9 bases line up with TRBD2. The germline V gene encodes CDR1 LNHNV and CDR2 YYDKDF (reference sequence). The CDR3 is made up of 15 amino acids. The CDR3 sequence: CATSRLAGPDNEQFF. As DNA, the CDR3 is TGTGCCACCAGCAGACTAGCGGGACCCGACAATGAGCAATTCTTC. The whole variable domain, filled in from reference TRBV15 and TRBJ2-1, reads DAMVIQNPRYQVTQFGKPVTLSCSQTLNHNVMYWYQQKSSQAPKLLFHYYDKDFNNEADTPDNFQSRRPNTSFCFLDIRSPGLGDTAMYLCATSRLAGPDNEQFFGPGTRLTVL.

The chain uses TRBV4-2 and TRBJ2-2, with TRBD1 identical over 8 bases. Per germline, CDR1 LGHNA and CDR2 YNFKEQ. Losses at the gene ends were 5 bases for V and 5 bases for J; bases not matched to a gene: 1. There are 13 residues in the CDR3. CDR3 nucleotide sequence: TGTGCCAGCAGCAGACAGGGGACCGGGGAGCTGTTTTTT. Translation: CASSRQGTGELFF.

The V gene is TRBV29-1, the J gene TRBJ2-3; 8 bases agree with TRBD2. CDR3 length: 15 residues. V shed 0 bases and J 4 bases; nucleotides not matched to a gene: 6. Germline V gene sequence: CDR1 SQVTM, CDR2 ANQGSEA. DNA of the CDR3: TGCAGCGTTGAAGATCTAGCGGGTGTTCCAGATACGCAGTATTTT. Protein: CSVEDLAGVPDTQYF.

The chain recombines TRBV15 with TRBJ1-1; a weak D match, TRBD1 (5 bases). Trimming stripped 5 bases from V and 3 bases from J, with 7 bases between. CDR3 length: 12 residues. Germline lookup yields CDR1 LNHNV and CDR2 YYDKDF (reference sequence). CDR3 nucleotide sequence: TGTGCCACCAGCGCAGGGTACACTGAAGCTTTCTTT. This codes for CATSAGYTEAFF. Filled out from reference TRBV15 and TRBJ1-1, the complete variable domain reads DAMVIQNPRYQVTQFGKPVTLSCSQTLNHNVMYWYQQKSSQAPKLLFHYYDKDFNNEADTPDNFQSRRPNTSFCFLDIRSPGLGDTAMYLCATSAGYTEAFFGQGTRLTVV.

The chain links TRBV5-1 to TRBJ1-1, with D possibly TRBD1 on 6 matching bases. Germline-derived CDR1 and CDR2 are SGHRS and YFSETQ. V was pared by 5 bases and J by 2 bases, with 13 bases between. This CDR3 region has 14 residues. In DNA, the CDR3 is TGCGCCAGCAGTTCGACAGGCCTTAACACTGAAGCTTTCTTT. Translation: CASSSTGLNTEAFF.

The chain joins TRBV29-1 to TRBJ2-3, with 9 bases that match TRBD2. V shed 7 bases and J 2 bases; nucleotides not matched to a gene: 7. Per germline, CDR1 SQVTM and CDR2 ANQGSEA. The length of the CDR3 is 14 residues. The CDR3 reads CSAGERGATDTQYF. The CDR3 DNA reads as TGCAGCGCCGGTGAGCGGGGGGCCACAGATACGCAGTATTTT.